This T cell receptor gamma chain was captured by sequencing in a study of gamma delta lymphoproliferative disorders and STAT genes. Study details: The LymphoTrack Dx TCRG Assay amplified gamma chains from at least 50 ng of genomic DNA.

TCRdb ran CATT on the multiplex PCR reads. The sample holds about 2,500 gamma-chain clones, roughly 18% seen once. The trim removed 4 bases at V and 2 bases at J, leaving 14 bases unmatched. The germline CDR1 and CDR2 sequences are EGSTGY and YDSYTSSV. The CDR3 covers 16 residues. With respect to this clone: Its antigen is not identified.

Points from the study as a whole: Symptomatic patients lacked Vgamma9-JgammaP and Vdelta2-Ddelta3-Jdelta1 major clones.

Genomic DNA from isolated PBMCs served as the sequencing template. Patients who were sequenced were a median approximately 60 years old. All samples were taken off therapy or before therapy. V usage is TRGV4 and J usage is TRGJ1 or TRGJ2. TCRdb lists no J gene, so it was determined here by aligning the DNA to germline. The TCR was taken from a human donor with gamma-delta T-cell large granular lymphocyte leukemia. The sample taken for sequencing was blood. Here the CDR3 reads CATWDGPNSYYYKKLF. The CDR3 DNA follows: TGTGCCACCTGGGACGGTCCGAATTCATATTATTATAAGAAACTCTTT.